Presented here are 15 T cell receptor beta chains from one specimen sequenced in a study of blood T cell repertoires in COVID-19. Using immunoSEQ multiplex PCR, the repertoire was profiled, and TCRdb retains in-frame clones only, with some absent. The table includes some 260,000 clones, more than 70% detected once. Sequenced input: peripheral blood. The receptors originated from a woman aged 30 to 39 with COVID-19, enrolled during active disease.

The chain is built from TRBV18 and TRBJ2-3, with D perhaps matching TRBD1 (6 bases). The CDR3 length is 16 residues. Germline CDR1 and CDR2: KGHSH and LQKENI. V lost 2 bases and J lost 0, with 12 bases in between. The CDR3, as DNA: TGTGCCAGCTCACCAATGCGGCAGGGGAGCACAGATACGCAGTATTTT. Translation: CASSPMRQGSTDTQYF.

The chain couples TRBV5-8 to TRBJ2-5; 8 nucleotides match TRBD2. V trimming: 0 bases; J trimming: 4 bases; junction bases outside the gene matches: 8. Germline loops: CDR1 SGHTS, CDR2 YDEGEE. The CDR3 length is 16 residues. This CDR3 is CASSLARRGGRETQYF. CDR3 sequence (DNA): TGTGCCAGCAGCTTGGCCCGTCGGGGGGGCCGAGAGACCCAGTACTTC.

The gene calls are TRBV7-2 and TRBJ1-1, with a possible D match to TRBD1 (5 bases). The CDR3 loop spans 15 amino acids. V was clipped by 4 bases and J by 1 base, with 13 bases between them. In germline, CDR1 is SGHTA, CDR2 FQGNSA. CDR3 residues: CASSSYGAANTEAFF. DNA of the CDR3: TGTGCCAGCAGCTCTTATGGGGCGGCGAACACTGAAGCTTTCTTT.

This clone was recorded once. The chain links TRBV2 to TRBJ2-2, with TRBD1 identical over 9 bases. Germline values: CDR1 SNHLY, CDR2 FYNNEI. The CDR3 has 15 amino acids. Losses at the gene ends were 2 bases for V and 6 bases for J; bases not matched to a gene: 4. CDR3 nucleotides: TGTGCCAGCAGTGAACTACAGGGGGCCTCCGGGGAGCTGTTTTTT. Its protein is CASSELQGASGELFF.

The V gene is TRBV27, the J gene TRBJ2-3; D ambiguous. The CDR3 runs 12 residues. V dropped 6 bases and J dropped 4 bases, with 8 bases sitting between them. Looked up from germline, CDR1 is MNHEY and CDR2 is SMNVEV (reference sequence). The CDR3 nucleotides read TGTGCCAGCAGCTCTGCGGCAGATACGCAGTATTTT. This codes for CASSSAADTQYF.

This clone was found once. The chain combines TRBV5-4 with TRBJ1-2, with D unresolved. Germline CDR1 is SGHNT and CDR2 is YYREEE (reference sequence). The CDR3 covers 15 residues. V dropped 4 bases and J dropped 4 bases, with 17 bases sitting between them. CDR3: CASSTNGWQSYGYTF. The CDR3 DNA is TGTGCCAGCAGCACTAACGGGTGGCAGAGCTATGGCTACACCTTC.

This rearrangement joins TRBV18 to TRBJ2-1; 7 nucleotides agree with TRBD2. The CDR3 length is 13 residues. V lost 0 bases, J lost 10 bases, and 3 bases stayed unmatched. Looked up from germline, CDR1 is KGHSH and CDR2 is LQKENI. The CDR3 region is CASSPPSAGEQFF. DNA of the CDR3: TGTGCCAGCTCACCACCTTCAGCGGGGGAGCAGTTCTTC.

This chain uses TRBV13 with TRBJ1-4; 7 nucleotides agree with TRBD1. CDR1 and CDR2 (germline): PRHDT, FYEKMQ (reference sequence). The CDR3 totals 15 residues. After removal of 5 bases from V and 5 bases from J, the junction contained 8 bases not matched to a gene. As DNA, the CDR3 is TGTGCCAGCAGCCCCCAGGGACAGCTAAATGAAAAACTGTTTTTT. Its translation is CASSPQGQLNEKLFF.

This sequence joins TRBV11-2 and TRBJ2-3, with a tentative D call TRBD1 (6 bases). The ends were cut back, 2 bases at V and 0 bases at J, with 18 bases in the middle. CDR1 and CDR2 (germline): SGHAT, FQNNGV. The CDR3 sequence is 18 residues long. The CDR3 is CASSLRGLQGTSTDTQYF. For the CDR3, the DNA is TGTGCCAGCAGCTTAAGAGGTTTACAGGGCACTAGCACAGATACGCAGTATTTT.

The chain couples TRBV6-2 or TRBV6-3 to TRBJ2-6; D is undetermined. CDR1 and CDR2 from the germline V gene are MNHEY and SVGEGT. This CDR3 comprises 16 residues. V was pared by 5 bases and J by 0 bases, with 11 bases between. This CDR3 reads CASSHQVLSGANVLTF. The DNA for the CDR3 is TGTGCCAGCAGTCACCAGGTCCTCTCTGGGGCCAACGTCCTGACTTTC.

The CDR3, as DNA: TGTGCCAGCAGCCAAGCGGCGGTCTCGGAGACCCAGTACTTC. Translating it yields CASSQAAVSETQYF. The chain couples TRBV3-1 (or the pseudogene TRBV3-2) to TRBJ2-5; D gene uncertain. Germline V lookup: CDR1 LGHDT, CDR2 YNNKEL (reference sequence). CDR3 length: 14 residues. V was cut by 1 base and J by 5 bases, with 11 bases left in between.

The chain is built from TRBV6-5 and TRBJ1-6; 7 bases line up with TRBD1. Per germline, CDR1 MNHEY and CDR2 SVGAGI. There are 15 residues in the CDR3. V shed 8 bases and J 7 bases; nucleotides not matched to a gene: 11. The chain's CDR3 is CASSGTGTENSPLHF. CDR3 sequence (DNA): TGTGCCAGCTCGGGCACCGGGACAGAAAATTCACCCCTCCACTTT.

This clone appeared once. The chain's CDR3 is CASSPTGTLLRGKNIQYF. CDR3 DNA: TGCGCCAGCAGCCCGACCGGGACGCTCCTAAGGGGGAAAAACATTCAGTACTTC. V and J are TRBV5-1 and TRBJ2-4; possibly TRBD1 for D (6 bases). The V gene lost 4 bases and the J gene lost 4 bases, with 24 bases spanning the gap. The CDR3 consists of 18 residues. Germline-derived CDR1 and CDR2 are SGHRS and YFSETQ.

The J gene is TRBJ1-4, the V gene TRBV6-5, with D possibly TRBD1 on 5 matching bases. The V end was cut by 0 bases, the J end by 8 bases, with 10 bases between. CDR3 size: 14 residues. The V gene's germline CDR1 is MNHEY and CDR2 SVGAGI. CDR3 protein: CASSYSRAQEKLFF. Written as DNA, the CDR3 is TGTGCCAGCAGTTACTCCAGGGCTCAAGAAAAACTGTTTTTT.

The rearrangement joins TRBV28 to TRBJ1-1; TRBD1 matches at 7 bases. Germline values: CDR1 MDHEN, CDR2 SYDVKM. The CDR3 totals 15 residues. Trimming removed 5 bases from V and 4 bases from J; junction bases left unmatched: 10. CDR3 sequence: CASSPNRGRGTEAFF. For the CDR3, the DNA is TGTGCCAGCAGTCCCAACAGGGGCCGAGGCACTGAAGCTTTCTTT.